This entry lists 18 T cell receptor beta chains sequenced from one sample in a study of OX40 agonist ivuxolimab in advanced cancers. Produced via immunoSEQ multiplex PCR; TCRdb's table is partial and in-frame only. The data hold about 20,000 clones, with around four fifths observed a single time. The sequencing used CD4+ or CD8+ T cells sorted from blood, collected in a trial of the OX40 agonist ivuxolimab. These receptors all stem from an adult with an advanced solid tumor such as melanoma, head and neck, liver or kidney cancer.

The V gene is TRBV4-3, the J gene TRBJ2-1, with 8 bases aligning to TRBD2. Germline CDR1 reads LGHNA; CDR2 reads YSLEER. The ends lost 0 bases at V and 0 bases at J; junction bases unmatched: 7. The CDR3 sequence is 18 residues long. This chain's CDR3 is CASSQDGRLAYSYNEQFF. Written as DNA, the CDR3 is TGCGCCAGCAGCCAAGATGGGCGACTAGCGTACTCCTACAATGAGCAGTTCTTC.

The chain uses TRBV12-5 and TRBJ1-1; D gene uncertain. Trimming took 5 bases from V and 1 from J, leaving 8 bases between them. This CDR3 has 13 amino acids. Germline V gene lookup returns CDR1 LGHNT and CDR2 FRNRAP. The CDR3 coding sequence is TGTGCTAGTGGTCCCATGGAGAACACTGAAGCTTTCTTT. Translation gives CASGPMENTEAFF. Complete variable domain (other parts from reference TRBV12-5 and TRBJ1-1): DARVTQTPRHKVTEMGQEVTMRCQPILGHNTVFWYRQTMMQGLELLAYFRNRAPLDDSGMPKDRFSAEMPDATLATLKIQPSEPRDSAVYFCASGPMENTEAFFGQGTRLTVV.

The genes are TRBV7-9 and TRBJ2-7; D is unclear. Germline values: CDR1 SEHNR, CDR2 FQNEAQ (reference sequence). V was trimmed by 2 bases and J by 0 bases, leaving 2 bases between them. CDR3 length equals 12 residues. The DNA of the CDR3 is TGTGCCAGCAGCTTAATCTCCTACGAGCAGTACTTC. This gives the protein CASSLISYEQYF.

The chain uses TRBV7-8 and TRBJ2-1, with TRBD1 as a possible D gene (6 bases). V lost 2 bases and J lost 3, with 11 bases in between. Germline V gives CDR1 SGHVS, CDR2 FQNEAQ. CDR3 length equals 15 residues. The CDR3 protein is CASSLFPDSYNEQFF. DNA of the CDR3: TGTGCCAGCAGCTTATTTCCGGACAGCTACAATGAGCAGTTCTTC.

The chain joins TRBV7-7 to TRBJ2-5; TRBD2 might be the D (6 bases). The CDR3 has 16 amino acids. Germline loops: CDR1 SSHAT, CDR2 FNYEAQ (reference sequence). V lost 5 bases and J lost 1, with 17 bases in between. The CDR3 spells CASSRGTWGGQETQYF. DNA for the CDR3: TGTGCCAGCAGCCGCGGGACTTGGGGTGGCCAAGAGACCCAGTACTTC.

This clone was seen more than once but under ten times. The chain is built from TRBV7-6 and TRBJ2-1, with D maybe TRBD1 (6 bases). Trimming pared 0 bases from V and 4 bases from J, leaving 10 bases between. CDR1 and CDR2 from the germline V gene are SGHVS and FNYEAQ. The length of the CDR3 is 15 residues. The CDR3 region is CASSLADSRYNEQFF. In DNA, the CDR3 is TGTGCCAGCAGCTTAGCGGACAGCCGTTACAATGAGCAGTTCTTC.

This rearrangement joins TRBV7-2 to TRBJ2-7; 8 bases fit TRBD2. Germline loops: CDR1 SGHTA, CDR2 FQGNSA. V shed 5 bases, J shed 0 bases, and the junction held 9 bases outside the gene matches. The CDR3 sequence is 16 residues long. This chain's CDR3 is CASSSQPGLGSYEQYF. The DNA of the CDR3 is TGTGCCAGCAGCAGCCAACCGGGACTAGGCTCCTACGAGCAGTACTTC.

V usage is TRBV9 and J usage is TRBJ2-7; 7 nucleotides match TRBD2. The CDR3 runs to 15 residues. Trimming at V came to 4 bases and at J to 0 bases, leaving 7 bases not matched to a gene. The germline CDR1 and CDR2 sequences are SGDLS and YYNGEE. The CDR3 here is CASSPSGDPSYEQYF. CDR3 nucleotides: TGTGCCAGCAGCCCGAGCGGGGACCCCTCCTACGAGCAGTACTTC.

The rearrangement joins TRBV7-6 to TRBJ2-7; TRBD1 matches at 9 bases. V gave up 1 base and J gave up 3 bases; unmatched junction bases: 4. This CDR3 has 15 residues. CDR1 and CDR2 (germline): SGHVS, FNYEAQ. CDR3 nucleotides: TGTGCCAGCAGCTTAGGGGACAGGGCGATCTACGAGCAGTACTTC. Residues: CASSLGDRAIYEQYF.

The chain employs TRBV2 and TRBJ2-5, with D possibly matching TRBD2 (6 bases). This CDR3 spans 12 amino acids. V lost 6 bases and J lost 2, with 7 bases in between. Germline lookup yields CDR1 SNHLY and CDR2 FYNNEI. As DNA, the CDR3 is TGTGCCAGCAGGGGGGGTCAAGAGACCCAGTACTTC. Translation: CASRGGQETQYF.

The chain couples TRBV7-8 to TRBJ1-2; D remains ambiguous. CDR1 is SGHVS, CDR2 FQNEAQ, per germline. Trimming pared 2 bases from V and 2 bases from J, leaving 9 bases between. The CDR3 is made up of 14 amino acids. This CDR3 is CASSLTGRNYGYTF. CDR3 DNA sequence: TGTGCCAGCAGCTTAACCGGCAGAAACTATGGCTACACCTTC.

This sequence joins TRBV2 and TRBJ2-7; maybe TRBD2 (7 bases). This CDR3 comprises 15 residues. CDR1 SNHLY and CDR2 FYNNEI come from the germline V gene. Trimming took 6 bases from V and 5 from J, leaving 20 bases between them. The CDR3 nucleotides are TGTGCCAGCAGAGTCTCGGGGGGCGCCGGTCACGAGCAGTACTTC. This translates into CASRVSGGAGHEQYF.

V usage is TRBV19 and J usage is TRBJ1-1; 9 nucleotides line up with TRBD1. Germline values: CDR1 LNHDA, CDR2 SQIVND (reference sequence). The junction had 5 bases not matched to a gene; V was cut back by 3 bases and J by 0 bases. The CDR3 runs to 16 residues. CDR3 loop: CASSIVGQGMNTEAFF. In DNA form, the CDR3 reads TGTGCCAGTAGTATCGTGGGACAGGGAATGAACACTGAAGCTTTCTTT.

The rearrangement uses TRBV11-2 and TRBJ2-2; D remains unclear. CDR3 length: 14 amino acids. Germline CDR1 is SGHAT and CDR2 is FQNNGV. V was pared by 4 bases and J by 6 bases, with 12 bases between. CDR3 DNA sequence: TGTGCCAGCAGCTCCAATCGCGGAGCCGGGGAGCTGTTTTTT. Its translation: CASSSNRGAGELFF.

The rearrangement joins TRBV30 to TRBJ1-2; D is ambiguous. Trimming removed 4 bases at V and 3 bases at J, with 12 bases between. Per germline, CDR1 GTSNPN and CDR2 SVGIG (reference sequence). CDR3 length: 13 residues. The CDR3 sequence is CAWTVGGDYGYTF. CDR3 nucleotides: TGTGCCTGGACAGTTGGCGGGGACTATGGCTACACCTTC.

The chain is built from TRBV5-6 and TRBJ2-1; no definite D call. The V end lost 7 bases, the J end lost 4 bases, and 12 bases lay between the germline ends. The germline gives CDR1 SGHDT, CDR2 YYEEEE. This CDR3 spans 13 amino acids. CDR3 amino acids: CASGEGPYNEQFF. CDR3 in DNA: TGTGCCAGCGGGGAAGGCCCTTACAATGAGCAGTTCTTC.

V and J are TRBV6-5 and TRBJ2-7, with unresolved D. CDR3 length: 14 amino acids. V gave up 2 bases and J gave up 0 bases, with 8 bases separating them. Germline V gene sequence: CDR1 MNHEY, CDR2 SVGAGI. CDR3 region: CASSYDSNSYEQYF. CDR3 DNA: TGTGCCAGCAGTTACGATTCAAACTCCTACGAGCAGTACTTC.

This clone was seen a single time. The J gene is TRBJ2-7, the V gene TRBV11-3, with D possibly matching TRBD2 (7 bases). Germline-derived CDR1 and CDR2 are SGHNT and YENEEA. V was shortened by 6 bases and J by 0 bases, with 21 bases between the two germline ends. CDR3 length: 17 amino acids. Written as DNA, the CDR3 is TGTGCCAGCAGTTTCAATACGCGGGGGCTGAGCTCCTACGAGCAGTACTTC. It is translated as CASSFNTRGLSSYEQYF.